This T cell receptor (beta chain) was recorded in a study of CD8 T cells in ankylosing spondylitis (dated by TCRdb to 2017 to 2019). Study-wide context: T cell receptor beta repertoires were profiled in healthy donors and ankylosing spondylitis patients so that disease-linked TCR variants could be found. The full study cohort was made up of over 20 ankylosing spondylitis patients and roughly 100 healthy donors. Peripheral blood was sampled, and synovial fluid was also collected from ankylosing spondylitis patients. Study-wide findings and limitations: Some motif variants were previously reported in synovial fluid and blood of reactive arthritis patients, suggesting common disease-initiation mechanisms. A CD8+ phenotype was shown by the disease-linked clones, which were found at relatively low frequencies in peripheral blood. A TCR beta motif of about eight highly homologous amino acid variants appeared characteristic of blood from ankylosing spondylitis patients. According to the report, matched synovial fluid samples from ankylosing spondylitis patients were significantly enriched for the disease-linked clones.

From cysteine to phenylalanine, the CDR3 is 13 amino acids long. Only the CDR3 region is kept as DNA, spanning 39 bases read in frame from base 1. Based on the germline V gene, the CDR1 and CDR2 sequences are SGHRS and YFSETQ. V sheds 3 bases and J sheds 4 bases, leaving 10 bases between their ends. As regards this clonotype: Its antigen remains undetermined. Within one base of it there is no much larger clone, and no base qualities were kept.

Sequencing took place on an Illumina HiSeq 2500. Quantitative 5'-RACE with molecular barcodes was used to prepare TCR beta libraries. In the original analysis: To identify disease-linked TCR variants, a new computational method was used, one built on a probabilistic model of VDJ rearrangement. Using fastp at Q25 and MiXCR, TCRdb reprocessed the public reads and kept productive beta chains. Rows matching on CDR3 protein sequence are summarized as one entry with the most common DNA and genes. None of the V and J calls come from the authors' own analysis; TCRdb made them. The sample table lists a few hundred thousand distinct CDR3 sequences, less than 25% of them with a count of one. The ten biggest clones cover about 3.5% of the sample.

Sample: blood, either unsorted or a sorted T cell fraction (not recorded which). The receptor comes from a female donor with ankylosing spondylitis or in good health (not recorded which). This sequence uses TRBV5-1 and TRBJ2-5, and perhaps TRBD1 as D gene, on 6 matching bases. Here is the DNA: TGCGCCAGCAGCTGGGGGCCAGGAGAGACCCAGTACTTC. This sequence encodes CASSWGPGETQYF.